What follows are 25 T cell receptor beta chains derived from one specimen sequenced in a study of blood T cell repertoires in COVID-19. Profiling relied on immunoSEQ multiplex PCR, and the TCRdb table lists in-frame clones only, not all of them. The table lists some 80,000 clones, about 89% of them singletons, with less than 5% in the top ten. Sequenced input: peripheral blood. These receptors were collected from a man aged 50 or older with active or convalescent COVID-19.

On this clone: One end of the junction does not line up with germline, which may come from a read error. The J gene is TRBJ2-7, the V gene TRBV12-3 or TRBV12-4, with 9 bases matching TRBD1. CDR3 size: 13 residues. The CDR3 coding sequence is TGTGCCAGCAGCTACGGACAGGGGTACGCGCAGTACTTC. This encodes CASSYGQGYAQYF.

The CDR3 region is CASRSWAQVEQYV. In DNA, the CDR3 is TGTGCCAGCAGGTCTTGGGCACAGGTCGAGCAGTACGTC. This chain connects TRBV5-6 to TRBJ2-7; D is perhaps TRBD1 (5 bases). The V end lost 5 bases, the J end lost 6 bases, and 15 bases lay between the germline ends. The CDR3 length is 13 residues. Germline-derived CDR1 and CDR2 are SGHDT and YYEEEE.

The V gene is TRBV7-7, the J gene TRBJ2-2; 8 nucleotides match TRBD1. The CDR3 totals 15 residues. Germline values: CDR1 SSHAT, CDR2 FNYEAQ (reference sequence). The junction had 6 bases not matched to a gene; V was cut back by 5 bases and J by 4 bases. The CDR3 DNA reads TGTGCCAGCAGCCCCCAGGGGGCAGGCACCGGGGAGCTGTTTTTT. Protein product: CASSPQGAGTGELFF.

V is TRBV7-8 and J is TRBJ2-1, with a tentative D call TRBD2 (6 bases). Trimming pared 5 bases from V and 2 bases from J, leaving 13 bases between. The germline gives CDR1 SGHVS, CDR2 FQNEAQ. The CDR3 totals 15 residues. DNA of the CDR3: TGTGCCAGCAGCCCCCCCGGGACTGCCTACAATGAGCAGTTCTTC. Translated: CASSPPGTAYNEQFF.

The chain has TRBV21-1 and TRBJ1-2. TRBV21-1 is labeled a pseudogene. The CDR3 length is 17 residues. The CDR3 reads CASYMGALRADDYGYTF. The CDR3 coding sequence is TGTGCCAGCTATATGGGAGCCCTTAGGGCAGATGACTATGGCTACACCTTC.

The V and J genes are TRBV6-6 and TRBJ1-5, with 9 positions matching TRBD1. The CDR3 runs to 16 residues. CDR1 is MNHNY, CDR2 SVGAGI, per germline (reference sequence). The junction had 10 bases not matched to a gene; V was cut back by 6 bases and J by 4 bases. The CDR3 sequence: CASSSLGQGRNQPQHF. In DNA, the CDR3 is TGTGCCAGCAGCTCCCTCGGACAGGGGCGGAATCAGCCCCAGCATTTT.

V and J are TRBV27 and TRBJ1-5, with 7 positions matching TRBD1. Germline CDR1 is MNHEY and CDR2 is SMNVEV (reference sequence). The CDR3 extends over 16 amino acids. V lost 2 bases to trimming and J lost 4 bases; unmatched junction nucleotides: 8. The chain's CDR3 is CASSLPDRAENQPQHF. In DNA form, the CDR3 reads TGTGCCAGCAGTTTACCAGACAGGGCAGAAAATCAGCCCCAGCATTTT.

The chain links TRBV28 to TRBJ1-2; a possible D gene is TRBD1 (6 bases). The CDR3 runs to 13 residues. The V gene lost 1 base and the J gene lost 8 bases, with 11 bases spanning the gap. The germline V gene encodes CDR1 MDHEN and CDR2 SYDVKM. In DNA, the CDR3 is TGTGCCAGCAGTTTATATCCAGGGGAGGGCTACACCTTC. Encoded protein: CASSLYPGEGYTF.

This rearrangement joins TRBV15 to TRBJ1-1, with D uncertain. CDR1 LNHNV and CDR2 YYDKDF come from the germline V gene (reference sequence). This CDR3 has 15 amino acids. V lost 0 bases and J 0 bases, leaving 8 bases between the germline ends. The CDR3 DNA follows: TGTGCCACCAGCAGAGATCCGGGTGTGAACACTGAAGCTTTCTTT. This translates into CATSRDPGVNTEAFF.

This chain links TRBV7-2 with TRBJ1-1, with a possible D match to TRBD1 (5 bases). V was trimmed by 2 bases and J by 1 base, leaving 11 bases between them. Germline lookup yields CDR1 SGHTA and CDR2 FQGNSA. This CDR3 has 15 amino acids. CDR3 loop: CASSLQSGANTEAFF. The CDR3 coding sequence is TGTGCCAGCAGCTTACAAAGTGGGGCGAACACTGAAGCTTTCTTT.

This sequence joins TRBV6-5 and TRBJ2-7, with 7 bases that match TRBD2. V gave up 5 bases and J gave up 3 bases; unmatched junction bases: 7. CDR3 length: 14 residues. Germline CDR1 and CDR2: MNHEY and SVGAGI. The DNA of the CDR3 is TGTGCCAGCAGTACATTAGCGGGCGGCTACGAGCAGTACGTC. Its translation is CASSTLAGGYEQYV.

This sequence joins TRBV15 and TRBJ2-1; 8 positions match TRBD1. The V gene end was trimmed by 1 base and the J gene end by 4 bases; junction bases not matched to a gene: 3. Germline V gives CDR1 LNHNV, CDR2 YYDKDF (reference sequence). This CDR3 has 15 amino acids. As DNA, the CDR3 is TGTGCCACCAGCAGAGCGGACAGGGATTACAATGAGCAGTTCTTC. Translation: CATSRADRDYNEQFF.

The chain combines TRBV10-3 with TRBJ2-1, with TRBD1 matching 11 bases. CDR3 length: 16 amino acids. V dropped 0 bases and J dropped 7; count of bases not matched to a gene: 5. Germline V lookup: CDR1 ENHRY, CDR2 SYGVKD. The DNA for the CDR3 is TGTGCCATCAGTGAGTCCCCGGGGACAGGGGGGAATGAGCAGTTCTTC. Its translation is CAISESPGTGGNEQFF.

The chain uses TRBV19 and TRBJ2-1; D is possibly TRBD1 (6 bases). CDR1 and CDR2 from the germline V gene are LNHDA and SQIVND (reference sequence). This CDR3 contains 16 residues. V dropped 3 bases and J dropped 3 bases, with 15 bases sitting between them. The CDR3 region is CASSMQGNWDYNEQFF. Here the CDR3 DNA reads TGTGCCAGTAGTATGCAGGGGAATTGGGACTACAATGAGCAGTTCTTC.

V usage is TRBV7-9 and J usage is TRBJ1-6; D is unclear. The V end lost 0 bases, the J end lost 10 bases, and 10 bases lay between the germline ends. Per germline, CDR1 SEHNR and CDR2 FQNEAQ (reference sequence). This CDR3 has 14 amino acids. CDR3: CASSLATVGSPLHF. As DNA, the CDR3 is TGTGCCAGCAGCTTAGCTACAGTTGGCTCACCCCTCCACTTT.

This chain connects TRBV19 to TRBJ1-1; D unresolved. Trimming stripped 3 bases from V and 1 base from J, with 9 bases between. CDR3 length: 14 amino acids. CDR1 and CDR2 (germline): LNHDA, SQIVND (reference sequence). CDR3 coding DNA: TGTGCCAGTAGTATTGCGGCGGCGAACACTGAAGCTTTCTTT. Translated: CASSIAAANTEAFF.

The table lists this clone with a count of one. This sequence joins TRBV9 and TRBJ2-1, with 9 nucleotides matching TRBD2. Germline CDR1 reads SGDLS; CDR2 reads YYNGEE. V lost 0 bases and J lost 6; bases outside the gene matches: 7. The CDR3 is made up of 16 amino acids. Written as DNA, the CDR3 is TGTGCCAGCAGCGTAGAGGGTAGCGGGGGTGGCAATGAGCAGTTCTTC. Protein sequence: CASSVEGSGGGNEQFF.

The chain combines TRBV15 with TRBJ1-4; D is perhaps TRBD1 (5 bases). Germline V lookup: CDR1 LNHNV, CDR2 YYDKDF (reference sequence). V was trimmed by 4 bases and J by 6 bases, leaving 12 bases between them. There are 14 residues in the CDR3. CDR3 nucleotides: TGTGCCACCAGCAATGGCAGGGTGGATGAAAAACTGTTTTTT. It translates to CATSNGRVDEKLFF.

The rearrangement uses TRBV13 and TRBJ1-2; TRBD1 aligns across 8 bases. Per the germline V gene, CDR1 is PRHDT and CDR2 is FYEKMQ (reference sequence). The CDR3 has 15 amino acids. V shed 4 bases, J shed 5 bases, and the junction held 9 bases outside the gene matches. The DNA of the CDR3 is TGTGCCAGCAGCTCGGGGACAGGCATGGAATATGGCTACACCTTC. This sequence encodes CASSSGTGMEYGYTF.

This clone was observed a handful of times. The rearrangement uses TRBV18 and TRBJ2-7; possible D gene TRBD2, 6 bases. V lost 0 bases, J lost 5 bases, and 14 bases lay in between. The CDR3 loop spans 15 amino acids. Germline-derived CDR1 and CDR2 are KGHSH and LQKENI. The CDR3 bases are TGTGCCAGCTCACCACCGGGACTCAAAGGAAACGAGCAGTACTTC. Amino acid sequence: CASSPPGLKGNEQYF.

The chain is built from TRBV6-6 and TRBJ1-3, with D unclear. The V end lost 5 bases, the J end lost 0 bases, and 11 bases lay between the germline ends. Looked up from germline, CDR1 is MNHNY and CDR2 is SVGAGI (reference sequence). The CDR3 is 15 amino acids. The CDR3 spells CASSPVETSGNTIYF. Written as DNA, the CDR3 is TGTGCCAGCAGTCCAGTGGAGACCTCTGGAAACACCATATATTTT.

The CDR3 reads CASSLGRAGSYEQYF. CDR3 coding DNA: TGCGCCAGCAGTCTCGGGAGGGCAGGTAGCTACGAGCAGTACTTC. This sequence joins TRBV10-1 and TRBJ2-7; 8 positions agree with TRBD2. This CDR3 spans 15 amino acids. The V segment lost 5 bases and the J segment 3 bases; nucleotides outside the gene matches: 9. Germline CDR1 and CDR2: WNHNN and SYGVQD (reference sequence).

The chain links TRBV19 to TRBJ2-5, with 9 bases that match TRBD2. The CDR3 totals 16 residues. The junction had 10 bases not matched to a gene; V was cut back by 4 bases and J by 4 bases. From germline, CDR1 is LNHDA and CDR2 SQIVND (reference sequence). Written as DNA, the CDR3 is TGTGCCAGTAGTAGCAGGCAGCGGGGGGCGGGAGAGACCCAGTACTTC. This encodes CASSSRQRGAGETQYF.

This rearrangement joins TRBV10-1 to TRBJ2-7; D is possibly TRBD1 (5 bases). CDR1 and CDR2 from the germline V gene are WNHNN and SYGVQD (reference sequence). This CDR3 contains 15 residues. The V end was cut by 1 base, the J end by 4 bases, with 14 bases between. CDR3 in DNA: TGCGCCAGCAGTGAGTTGGTGGCAGGGAATTACGAGCAGTACTTC. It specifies CASSELVAGNYEQYF.

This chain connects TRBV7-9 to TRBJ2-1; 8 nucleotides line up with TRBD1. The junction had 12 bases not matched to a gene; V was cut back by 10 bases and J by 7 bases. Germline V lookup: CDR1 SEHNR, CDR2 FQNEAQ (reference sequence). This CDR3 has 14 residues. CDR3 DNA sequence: TGTGCCACCGGGACAGGTCTAGGGGGGAATGAGCAGTTCTTC. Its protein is CATGTGLGGNEQFF.